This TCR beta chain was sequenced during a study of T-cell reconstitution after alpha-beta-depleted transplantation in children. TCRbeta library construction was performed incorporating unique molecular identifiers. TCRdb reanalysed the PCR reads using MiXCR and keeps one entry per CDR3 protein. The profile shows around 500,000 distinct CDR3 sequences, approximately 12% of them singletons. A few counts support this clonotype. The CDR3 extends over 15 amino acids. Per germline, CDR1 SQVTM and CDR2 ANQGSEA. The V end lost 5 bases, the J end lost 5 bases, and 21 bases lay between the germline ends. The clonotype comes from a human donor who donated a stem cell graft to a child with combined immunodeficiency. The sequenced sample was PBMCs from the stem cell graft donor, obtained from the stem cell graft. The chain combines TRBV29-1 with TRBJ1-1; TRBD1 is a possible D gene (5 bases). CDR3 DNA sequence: TGCAGCGTTCTTATCGGACACTCGGGGATGACTGAAGCTTTCTTT. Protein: CSVLIGHSGMTEAFF.